This T cell receptor (beta chain) was captured by sequencing in a study of regulatory T cells in long-lasting Graves disease. Time point noted: persistent/refractory GD, antithyroid drugs over 5 years with positive TRAb. From RNA extracted from PBMCs, the TCR library was made. Germline CDR1 is MDHEN and CDR2 is SYDVKM. The CDR3 consists of 14 residues. The germline V and J ends were trimmed by 3 bases and 9 bases, with 15 bases remaining between them. This clonotype was seen a few times. Arm-PCR of CDR3 regions and iRepertoire HTBI primers were the basis on which TCR beta libraries were built. TCRdb reanalysed the multiplex PCR reads using MiXCR and keeps one entry per CDR3 protein. The sample contains 350,000 to 450,000 distinct CDR3 sequences, about a fifth of which appear only once.

V usage is TRBV28 and J usage is TRBJ1-5, with D possibly matching TRBD1 (5 bases). Sequencing used peripheral blood mononuclear cells (PBMCs), obtained when the disease was refractory, from a patient treated with antithyroid drugs. The sequence was obtained from a female donor with Graves disease. This chain's CDR3 is CASSFRDQGRPQHF. The DNA of the CDR3 is TGTGCCAGCAGTTTCAGGGATCAAGGACGGCCCCAGCATTTT.